What follows is one TCR beta chain and its context. Its binding antigen is unknown. Base qualities are not provided; no much larger clone lies one nucleotide away. Collaborating institutions collected whole blood in K2EDTA tubes following their own protocols. For TCRbeta analysis, collaborators shipped samples in one of three forms: frozen whole blood, isolated PBMCs, or DNA extracted from either of those sample types. The data are from a study of blood T cell repertoires in COVID-19 (dated by TCRdb to 2020 to 2021). Looking at the study overall: Samples covering the acute and convalescent phases of COVID-19 were provided by collaborators in the United States, Italy and Spain. The material from the prospective study consisted of cDNA or gDNA derived from T cells, B-cell-depleted T cells, or PBMCs. Subjects who had been exposed to COVID-19, were actively infected with it, or had recovered from it provided the deeply sampled blood TCRbeta repertoires that made up the dataset. A freely available public database, intended as a resource for researchers studying the immune response to SARS-CoV-2, is where the repertoires were released. Samples were obtained from the ongoing ImmuneRACE study (first 160 participants) and from about 1,300 subjects provided by 6 global collaborators. The sample metadata nearly always contained a de-identified subject ID, COVID-19 status, age in years and sex. HLA class I and class II types, where available, came from metadata supplied by the sample provider rather than from assay-based typing. Study-wide conclusions, independent of this receptor: How much clinical and demographic metadata was included differed by source and by participant, and the metadata was provided uncurated.

V gives up 0 bases and J gives up 1 base, and the segment between their germline ends measures 18 bases. The CDR3 spans 18 residues, from the cysteine through the phenylalanine. Just CDR3 DNA is preserved here, 54 bases in frame from base 1. The germline V gene specifies KGHDR as CDR1 and SFDVKD as CDR2. The immunoSEQ Assay, a bias-controlled multiplex PCR, was used to amplify TCRbeta CDR3 regions from genomic DNA. Regarding the original processing steps: The number of nucleated cells in each sample was estimated by amplification of reference gene primers within the assay. Sequence reads were collapsed and filtered to measure the absolute abundance of every unique TCRbeta CDR3 rearrangement. For each sample, productive Simpson clonality was calculated by taking the square root of Simpson's diversity index across productive rearrangements. Drawn from immuneACCESS, this table holds only the in-frame rearrangements with V and J called that TCRdb kept. Clones are partly lost; checked studies trace under half to an unresolved V gene and leave the rest unexplained. The DNA gave D and trimming, while V, J and clone size come from that table. The sample table shows around 90,000 clones, and around four fifths are seen once. The leading ten clones occupy 10% to 15% of the sample.

This chain joins TRBV24-1 to TRBJ2-7; TRBD2 is perhaps the D gene, given 7 matching bases. The receptor comes from a woman between 65 and 79 years old with active or convalescent COVID-19. The sequenced sample was peripheral blood. The CDR3 sequence is CATSDLPEGGAVSYEQYF. The DNA is as follows: TGTGCCACCAGTGATTTGCCCGAAGGGGGGGCGGTTTCCTACGAGCAGTACTTC.